The clone carrying this T cell receptor beta chain has only a few counts. TCRdb passed the RT-PCR reads through MiXCR, listing each CDR3 protein once. The table shows about 680,000 distinct CDR3 sequences, with more than 13% occurring only once. CDR1 and CDR2 from the germline V gene are LNHNV and YYDKDF (reference sequence). The CDR3 contains 15 residues. V gave up 5 bases and J gave up 3 bases; unmatched junction bases: 7. The chain joins TRBV15 to TRBJ2-3; 8 bases map to TRBD2. The TCR was taken from a female donor in good health, serving as a healthy control. Material for sequencing was memory CD4+ T cells from blood. CDR3 protein: CATSRGLGTTDTQYF. The CDR3 DNA is TGTGCCACCAGCCGGGGACTAGGTACAACAGATACGCAGTATTTT.